This T cell receptor beta chain was identified in a study of shared clonotypes between healthy human individuals. The overall study: Researchers assigned three CD4 naive, three CD4 memory, two CD8 naive and one CD8 memory plate to each donor. Study-level points and caveats: The rarefaction results pointed to incomplete sorted-subset sequencing despite large depth. Estimated richness was generally greater in naive than memory subsets. Clonotypes which were not shared had lower generation probabilities than clonotypes that all four donors shared.

Using immunoSEQ multiplex PCR, the repertoire was profiled, and TCRdb retains in-frame clones only, with some absent. The sample includes roughly 2,500,000 clones, roughly 93% of them seen just once. The germline V gene encodes CDR1 SGHRS and CDR2 YFSETQ. The CDR3 runs to 16 residues. Trimming shortened V by 1 base and J by 0 bases, and 10 bases separated the two germline ends. Concerning this clone itself: The antigen is not known.

Sequencing was done on a sample of naive CD4+ T cells from PBMCs. The subset: CD45RA+ positively selected. The chain employs TRBV5-1 and TRBJ2-2; D unresolved. This receptor was taken from a man between 18 and 29 years old in good health. Some clones in this sample may be carry-over from other donors' samples. The CDR3 DNA is TGCGCCAGCAGCTTGCTTTTAGTGTCGAACACCGGGGAGCTGTTTTTT. As protein: CASSLLLVSNTGELFF.